Listed here are 8 T cell receptor beta chains from one sample, sequenced in a study of tumor and adjacent non-tumor tissue in lung cancer. Three rounds of nested PCR, following a modified ARM-PCR protocol, produced the TCRbeta library. One entry per CDR3 protein results from TCRdb running MiXCR on the multiplex PCR reads. The sample records about 85,000 distinct CDR3 sequences, around 57% being singletons. This sample's RNA came from whole unsorted tissue. The specimen sequenced was lung tumor tissue. All receptors come from a man aged 70 or older with non-small cell lung cancer.

The sample holds a few counts of this clonotype. Given a much more abundant clone one base away, this may be a read error. The genes are TRBV30 and TRBJ2-5; the D is unclear. Per germline, CDR1 GTSNPN and CDR2 SVGIG (reference sequence). Trimming cost V 5 bases and J 10 bases, with 11 bases left between them. CDR3 length: 10 amino acids. DNA of the CDR3: TGTGCCTGGGGTACATGGGTCCAGTACTTC. It encodes CAWGTWVQYF.

This clonotype was counted only a few times. This may come from a read error, since a much larger clone is one base off. The rearrangement uses TRBV30 and TRBJ2-1; D not certain. This CDR3 region has 11 residues. Germline assignment: CDR1 GTSNPN and CDR2 SVGIG (reference sequence). The CDR3 DNA follows: TGTGCCTGGCGTGTAGAGGCTGAGCAGTTCTTC. As protein: CAWRVEAEQFF.

With respect to this clonotype: This CDR3 fails to terminate in the conserved phenylalanine or tryptophan, so it likely reflects a read error. The J gene is TRBJ1-1, the V gene TRBV4-1; D call uncertain. Germline V lookup: CDR1 MGHRA, CDR2 YSYEKL. There are 16 residues in the CDR3. The CDR3 reads CASSQEGGRMNTEAFL. The CDR3 coding sequence is TGCGCCAGCAGTCAAGAAGGAGGCAGGATGAACACTGAAGCTTTCCTT.

This clonotype was detected a few times. A much bigger clone sits one base away, suggesting this may be a read error. V and J are TRBV7-9 and TRBJ1-2, with D possibly being TRBD1 (5 bases). The germline CDR1 and CDR2 sequences are SEHNR and FQNEAQ (reference sequence). CDR3 length equals 14 residues. As DNA, the CDR3 is TGTGCCTGCAGCTCGACAGCCACAGACTATGGCTACACCTTC. Translating gives CACSSTATDYGYTF.

This clonotype appeared a single time. This rearrangement joins TRBV7-6 to TRBJ2-7; tentatively, D is TRBD1 (7 bases). The CDR3 sequence is 13 residues long. V lost 5 bases, J lost 3 bases, and 11 bases lay in between. CDR1 is SGHVS, CDR2 FNYEAQ, per germline. The CDR3 reads CASSGQDYYEQYF. The CDR3 coding sequence is TGTGCCAGCAGCGGACAGGACTACTACGAGCAGTACTTC.

The chain links TRBV6-6 to TRBJ2-1, with 11 nucleotides matching TRBD2. This CDR3 has 16 amino acids. After removal of 2 bases from V and 12 bases from J, the junction contained 12 bases not matched to a gene. CDR1 MNHNY and CDR2 SVGAGI come from the germline V gene (reference sequence). DNA of the CDR3: TGTGCCAGCAGTTACGGTCGAGTAGCGGGGGGGTTTGTGCAGTTCTTC. This translates into CASSYGRVAGGFVQFF.

Of note for this clonotype: The junction does not match germline at one end; this may be a read error. The J gene is TRBJ2-6, the V gene TRBV29-1; D possibly corresponds to TRBD1 (5 bases). The CDR3 extends over 13 amino acids. Germline loops: CDR1 SQVTM, CDR2 ANQGSEA. The CDR3 sequence: CSVYSSGANVLTF. The CDR3 coding sequence is TGCAGCGTTTATAGCTCTGGGGCCAACGTCTTGACTTTC.

Regarding this clonotype: A much larger clonotype is one base distant, so this may be a read error. The chain couples TRBV14 to TRBJ1-1, with 8 positions matching TRBD1. Germline V CDR1 and CDR2: SGHDN, FVKESK. CDR3 size: 13 residues. DNA for the CDR3: TGTACCAGCAGCCAGGGGGCGAACACTGAAGCTTTCTTT. Translation gives CTSSQGANTEAFF.